The sequence of this T cell receptor beta chain was determined in a study of T-cell memory formation after mild COVID-19. As to this clonotype: Its antigen remains unknown.

Study outcomes and limitations: Day 15 to 85 contractors were CD4/CD8 balanced; later expanders leaned CD4+. Some SARS-CoV-2-responding clones were already detected in memory before infection.

Unmatched junction bases numbered 13, after V lost 7 bases and J lost 9 bases. CDR1 is SQVTM and CDR2 is ANQGSEA in the germline V gene. The CDR3 length is 15 residues. The authors produced TCR alpha and TCR beta cDNA libraries with sample barcodes and UMIs by 5'RACE using constant-segment primers. Each CDR3 protein is one row after TCRdb ran MiXCR on the 5' RACE reads. The repertoire holds around 180,000 distinct CDR3 sequences, roughly 16% seen once, with under 2.5% in the top ten. Sample: PBMCs or a T cell subset sorted from them (not recorded which). This clonotype was sampled from an adult woman who had mild COVID-19 (a few samples of this study predate the infection). Cell type and time point are not known. The rearrangement uses TRBV29-1 and TRBJ2-1; 12 nucleotides align to TRBD2. The CDR3: CSDIPGLAGIGEQFF. The CDR3 coding sequence is TGCAGCGACATACCCGGACTAGCGGGAATTGGTGAGCAGTTCTTC.